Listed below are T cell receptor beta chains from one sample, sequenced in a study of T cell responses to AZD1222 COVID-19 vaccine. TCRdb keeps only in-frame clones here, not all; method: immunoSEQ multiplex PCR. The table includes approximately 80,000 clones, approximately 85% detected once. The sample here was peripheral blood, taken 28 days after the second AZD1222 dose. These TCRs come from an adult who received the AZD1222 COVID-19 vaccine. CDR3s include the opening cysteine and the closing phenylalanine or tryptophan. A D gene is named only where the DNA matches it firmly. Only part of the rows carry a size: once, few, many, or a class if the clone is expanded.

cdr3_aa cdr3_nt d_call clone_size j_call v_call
CATGGQGEQYF TGTGCCACCGGGGGGCAGGGCGAGCAGTACTTC - - TRBJ2-7 TRBV15
CASSPRTGLGYGYTF TGCGCCAGCAGCCCAAGGACAGGGCTCGGCTATGGCTACACCTTC TRBD1 - TRBJ1-2 TRBV5-1
CACRAGANDNEQFF TGTGCCTGTCGAGCGGGGGCCAACGACAATGAGCAGTTCTTC TRBD2 - TRBJ2-1 TRBV30
CASSYRQGGNYNEQFF TGTGCCAGCAGTTATCGACAGGGGGGGAACTACAATGAGCAGTTCTTC TRBD1 - TRBJ2-1 TRBV27
CASSLPGSYEQYF TGTGCCAGCAGCCTGCCAGGTTCCTACGAGCAGTACTTC - - TRBJ2-7 TRBV7-9
CASSQDKGASYEQYF TGCGCCAGCAGCCAAGATAAAGGGGCTAGCTACGAGCAGTACTTC - - TRBJ2-7 TRBV4-1
CASSYGTSGGARAAHEQFF TGTGCCAGCAGTTACGGGACTAGCGGGGGGGCTCGAGCGGCCCATGAGCAGTTCTTC TRBD2 - TRBJ2-1 TRBV2
CASSSILFRGLAGNEQFF TGTGCCAGTAGTTCGATACTCTTTAGGGGACTAGCAGGCAATGAGCAGTTCTTC TRBD2 - TRBJ2-1 TRBV19
CASSTRQGWNEKLFF TGTGCCAGCAGTACCCGACAGGGTTGGAATGAAAAACTGTTTTTT TRBD1 - TRBJ1-4 TRBV6-5
CASSQDHLTTGRMETQYF TGCGCCAGCAGCCAAGATCACCTCACGACAGGGAGGATGGAGACCCAGTACTTC - few TRBJ2-5 TRBV4-1
CASSLWQGGGYTF TGTGCCAGCAGTTTGTGGCAGGGAGGGGGCTACACCTTC - - TRBJ1-2 TRBV28
CASSYSTGTGDYEQYF TGTGCCAGCAGTTACTCGACTGGGACAGGGGACTACGAGCAGTACTTC TRBD1 - TRBJ2-7 TRBV6-5
CASSSTPGPQHF TGTGCCAGCAGCTCCACCCCGGGGCCCCAGCATTTT - - TRBJ1-5 TRBV7-2
CASSKGQTQETQYF TGTGCCAGCAGCAAGGGACAGACCCAAGAGACCCAGTACTTC TRBD1 - TRBJ2-5 TRBV3-1/TRBV3-2
CASRGGGDADTQYF TGTGCCAGCCGGGGTGGAGGAGACGCAGATACGCAGTATTTT - - TRBJ2-3 TRBV6-5
CASLGVAGGKANTGELFF TGTGCCAGCCTTGGGGTGGCAGGGGGCAAGGCGAACACCGGGGAGCTGTTTTTT TRBD1 - TRBJ2-2 TRBV7-9
CASSQAPGLGRPYEQYF TGCGCCAGCAGCCAGGCCCCTGGTCTCGGGCGACCCTACGAGCAGTACTTC - - TRBJ2-7 TRBV4-1
CASSLGGQGFEQYF TGTGCCAGCAGTTTAGGTGGACAGGGTTTCGAGCAGTACTTC TRBD1 - TRBJ2-7 TRBV28
CSVDDSEAFF TGCAGCGTCGATGACAGTGAAGCTTTCTTT - - TRBJ1-1 TRBV29-1
CASSQGTHLSYGYTF TGTGCCAGCTCACAAGGGACCCACCTCTCGTATGGCTACACCTTC - few TRBJ1-2 TRBV18
CASSVEGTGIYEQYF TGTGCCAGCAGCGTAGAGGGGACAGGAATTTACGAGCAGTACTTC TRBD1 - TRBJ2-7 TRBV9
CASSRGIQETQYF TGTGCCAGCAGCCGCGGGATCCAAGAGACCCAGTACTTC - - TRBJ2-5 TRBV5-4
CASTFGLGSYNEQFF TGTGCCTCCACGTTTGGCCTAGGCTCCTACAATGAGCAGTTCTTC - - TRBJ2-1 TRBV30
CASSPNPGQIISNQPQHF TGTGCCAGCAGCCCGAATCCGGGACAGATAATTAGCAATCAGCCCCAGCATTTT TRBD1 - TRBJ1-5 TRBV7-8
CASSQGVGASYEQYF TGTGCCAGCAGCCAGGGGGTGGGAGCCTCCTACGAGCAGTACTTC TRBD1 few TRBJ2-7 TRBV7-9
CASSRRGERIANTEAFF TGTGCCAGCAGTCGGAGGGGGGAGCGGATAGCGAACACTGAAGCTTTCTTT - - TRBJ1-1 TRBV28
CASSLLDEQFF TGTGCCAGCAGTTTGTTGGATGAGCAGTTCTTC - once TRBJ2-1 TRBV12-3/TRBV12-4
CASSLRLAVSDTQYF TGTGCCAGCAGCTTAAGGCTAGCTGTTTCAGATACGCAGTATTTT - - TRBJ2-3 TRBV7-6
CASSVGQSNTGELFF TGTGCCAGCAGCGTAGGACAGTCGAACACCGGGGAGCTGTTTTTT - - TRBJ2-2 TRBV9
CASRPDRGPLGEQFF TGTGCCAGCAGACCCGACAGGGGGCCTCTAGGTGAGCAGTTCTTC TRBD1 - TRBJ2-1 TRBV2
CASRTSISNQPQHF TGTGCCAGCAGAACGTCAATTAGCAATCAGCCCCAGCATTTT - few TRBJ1-5 TRBV27
CASSYFWTGGLYGYTF TGTGCCAGCAGTTATTTTTGGACAGGGGGGCTCTATGGCTACACCTTC TRBD1 - TRBJ1-2 TRBV6-5
CAINDKSNEQFF TGTGCCATCAATGACAAGAGCAATGAGCAGTTCTTC - - TRBJ2-1 TRBV10-3
CASSSSGGPTKEQFF TGTGCCAGCAGCTCCTCCGGTGGGCCGACGAAGGAGCAGTTCTTC - - TRBJ2-1 TRBV7-9
CASSPQGGTQYF TGCGCCAGCAGCCCACAGGGGGGGACCCAGTACTTC TRBD1 - TRBJ2-5 TRBV5-1
CASIVFPYTDTQYF TGTGCCAGCATCGTATTTCCTTACACAGATACGCAGTATTTT - - TRBJ2-3 TRBV5-6
CASSHQVDRENSPLHF TGCGCCAGCAGTCATCAGGTCGACAGGGAAAATTCACCCCTCCACTTT TRBD1 - TRBJ1-6 TRBV23-1
CASSGTGRKEQYF TGTGCCAGCAGCGGGACGGGGAGGAAAGAGCAGTACTTC - - TRBJ2-7 TRBV9
CASSPGWQGAGNTIYF TGCGCCAGCAGCCCCGGATGGCAGGGGGCTGGAAACACCATATATTTT TRBD1 - TRBJ1-3 TRBV5-1
CASSLLDSGSSTDTQYF TGTGCCAGCAGCTTATTGGATAGCGGGTCTTCCACAGATACGCAGTATTTT TRBD2 - TRBJ2-3 TRBV7-6